One sample yielded the 8 T cell receptor beta chains listed below, sequenced in a study of cytomegalovirus exposure and HLA in healthy donors. Both 60 Vbeta primers and 13 Jbeta primers went into the PCR. Profiling relied on immunoSEQ multiplex PCR, and the TCRdb table lists in-frame clones only, not all of them. The table has approximately 190,000 clones, over 70% seen once; the top ten hold 3.5% to 4%. The sample comprised PBMCs. Receptors originate from a middle-aged man in good health and CMV-seronegative.

The chain joins TRBV7-2 to TRBJ2-1, with TRBD1 matching over 8 bases. J lost 0 bases, V lost 5 bases, and 3 bases had no gene match. Germline CDR1 is SGHTA and CDR2 is FQGNSA. The CDR3 has 15 amino acids. The CDR3 loop is CASSVDRGSYNEQFF. CDR3 sequence (DNA): TGTGCCAGCAGCGTCGACAGGGGCTCCTACAATGAGCAGTTCTTC.

The V gene is TRBV27, the J gene TRBJ2-5, with D maybe TRBD1 (7 bases). The J call may not be correct, given that the DNA end is closer to TRBJ2-7. The CDR3 runs 14 residues. Looked up from germline, CDR1 is MNHEY and CDR2 is SMNVEV (reference sequence). CDR3 protein: CASRPIQGGYEQYF. The CDR3 nucleotides are TGTGCCAGCAGACCCATCCAGGGGGGCTACGAGCAGTACTTC.

The V and J genes are TRBV9 and TRBJ2-5; TRBD2 matches 7 bases. CDR3 length: 15 amino acids. Germline trimming cut 1 base from V and 5 bases from J; bases unmatched to any gene: 8. Germline V gene data show CDR1 as SGDLS and CDR2 as YYNGEE. Here the CDR3 reads CASSVREGPGETQYF. The CDR3 coding sequence is TGTGCCAGCAGCGTAAGGGAGGGGCCTGGGGAGACCCAGTACTTC. The variable domain in full, with the rest retrieved from reference TRBV9 and TRBJ2-5, is DSGVTQTPKHLITATGQRVTLRCSPRSGDLSVYWYQQSLDQGLQFLIQYYNGEERAKGNILERFSAQQFPDLHSELNLSSLELGDSALYFCASSVREGPGETQYFGPGTRLLVL.

The chain carries TRBV7-8 and TRBJ1-1; D gene uncertain. The germline V gene encodes CDR1 SGHVS and CDR2 FQNEAQ. CDR3 size: 15 residues. V dropped 5 bases and J dropped 7 bases, with 20 bases sitting between them. CDR3: CASSPVLTRRVEAFF. CDR3 sequence (DNA): TGTGCCAGCAGCCCTGTCCTGACAAGGCGCGTTGAAGCTTTCTTT.

The CDR3 sequence is CASSPFEGVTGNTIYF. In DNA form, the CDR3 reads TGTGCCAGCTCACCATTCGAGGGGGTAACTGGAAACACCATATATTTT. V gene TRBV18 combines with J gene TRBJ1-3; possibly TRBD1 for D (6 bases). Germline V gene lookup returns CDR1 KGHSH and CDR2 LQKENI. The CDR3 extends over 16 amino acids. The V end was cut by 2 bases, the J end by 2 bases, with 13 bases between.

V gene TRBV15 combines with J gene TRBJ1-5, with a weak D call TRBD1 (6 bases). Deletions cut 3 bases from V and 4 bases from J, with 13 bases between. The V gene's germline CDR1 is LNHNV and CDR2 YYDKDF (reference sequence). The CDR3 is made up of 15 amino acids. CDR3 protein: CATSSNRAGNQPQHF. The CDR3 DNA is TGTGCCACCAGCAGCAACAGGGCTGGGAATCAGCCCCAGCATTTT. The full variable domain, rest sourced from reference TRBV15 and TRBJ1-5, is DAMVIQNPRYQVTQFGKPVTLSCSQTLNHNVMYWYQQKSSQAPKLLFHYYDKDFNNEADTPDNFQSRRPNTSFCFLDIRSPGLGDTAMYLCATSSNRAGNQPQHFGDGTRLSIL.

The chain employs TRBV7-2 and TRBJ2-5, with D tentatively TRBD1 (6 bases). With 5 bases removed from V and 6 bases from J, the gap between germline ends came to 16 bases. There are 14 residues in the CDR3. Per germline, CDR1 SGHTA and CDR2 FQGNSA. CDR3 amino acids: CASSPRRGLKTQYF. Here the CDR3 DNA reads TGTGCCAGCAGCCCTAGAAGGGGGTTAAAGACCCAGTACTTC.

This clone was counted a few times. The chain has TRBV7-2 and TRBJ2-1; 10 bases align to TRBD2. J lost 8 bases, V lost 6 bases, and 10 bases had no gene match. The CDR3 runs to 15 residues. The germline CDR1 and CDR2 sequences are SGHTA and FQGNSA. CDR3 bases: TGTGCCAGCAGGCCTTCTAGCGGGGGTGGCTATGAGCAGTTCTTC. Amino acids: CASRPSSGGGYEQFF.